This T cell receptor beta chain was sequenced in a study of T cells after yellow fever vaccination. Regarding the study as a whole: Almost all vaccine-responding clonotypes could not be detected on day 0 in sorted memory subsets. CD4 and CD8 compartments shared a small share of clonotypes.

A universal primer site and UMIs were added as TCR cDNA was made by 5'RACE template switching. From the 5' RACE reads, TCRdb called clonotypes with MiXCR, one entry per CDR3 protein. The top ten clones hold around a fifth of a sample with some 32,000 distinct CDR3 sequences, 6.6% of them seen once. Trimming took off 3 bases at V and 0 bases at J, with 4 bases between the two ends. The germline V gene has CDR1 KGHDR and CDR2 SFDVKD. CDR3 length: 14 residues. This clonotype was counted ten times or more. This clonotype was obtained from a man between 18 and 35 years old who received the YFV17D yellow fever vaccine. J is TRBJ2-2 and V is TRBV24-1; no firm D call. Sequenced here: PBMCs, either bulk or a sorted T-cell subset (CD4+, CD8+, memory, or dextramer-sorted; not recorded which), sampled on the day of the first yellow fever vaccination. The CDR3 DNA sequence: TGTGCCACCAGTGATGCAGCGAACACCGGGGAGCTGTTTTTT. Its translation is CATSDAANTGELFF.